This T cell receptor beta chain came from a study of T cell responses to AZD1222 COVID-19 vaccine (dated by TCRdb to the early 2020s). Study-level background: A total of 230 to 250 trial participants underwent TCR sequencing, of whom some 210 received two doses of AZD1222 and about 25 received two doses of the MenACWY control vaccine. Enrollment into the trials was organized by age into subgroups of 18-55, 56-69 and 70-plus years, and those subgroups contained roughly 140, 27 and 60 TCR-sequenced participants, respectively. Overall study outcomes, separate from this receptor: In the small 56-69-year group, the increase in depth fell short of significance, most likely because of low power. After two AZD1222 doses, spike-specific TCR breadth and depth were significantly higher than at day 0 and than in MenACWY recipients. Participants were mostly white British and included more females than males, and it was suggested by the authors that clonal diversity may have been underestimated. Conclusions about previously exposed vaccinees are limited, since just 6 or 7 AZD1222 recipients were seropositive for SARS-CoV-2 at baseline. Epitopes outside the regions mutated in the B.1.351 and B.1.1.7 variants were reportedly recognized by nearly half of the unique spike-specific TCRs. Vaccine-associated CD4 TCRs spanned the whole spike protein, with dominant responses in regions 160-218 and 743-854. No day 14 peak-response samples were available, so repertoires were characterized only after the peak T cell response.

Comments on this clone: Its recognized antigen is unknown. No clone much larger than this one lies a single base away; base qualities are absent.

The meaning of the sample's time point label: about 28 days (+/-7) after the second vaccine dose. AZD1222 recipients given second doses at about 4 weeks or at about 12 weeks were pooled, since spike-specific TCR depth and breadth were not found to differ between the two schedules. Samples from vaccinated people were obtained from the UK trials COV001 and COV002, which included a single-blind randomized controlled phase 2/3 trial of AZD1222 (ChAdOx1 nCoV-19) in healthy adults. For TCRbeta chain sequencing, PBMC samples were collected from trial participants at day 0 and at day 28 after the second dose. The CDR3 regions of human TCRbeta chains were analyzed by immunosequencing. The authors' analysis ran thus. TCRs in the repertoires were matched against a reference library of SARS-CoV-2-specific TCRs that had been generated with the MIRA antigen-specificity platform. Breadth meant the fraction of unique TCRs that were SARS-CoV-2-associated, whereas depth meant the fraction of total T cells that were SARS-CoV-2-associated. Using the MIRA data, each spike-specific TCR was mapped to the spike region that the TCR reacts to and placed in a CD4 or CD8 class. Log10-transformed breadth and depth values were compared by one-way ANOVA with Sidak's multiple comparisons tests. The source is immuneACCESS, and TCRdb retained only in-frame sequences with V and J called. Part of the clones is not carried over; for the studies checked, unresolved V genes explain less than half of this, and the remainder is unexplained. That table is the source of V, J and clone size, and D and trimming were worked out from the DNA. The table for this sample lists 54,000 or so clones; 80% of them were counted only once. The leading ten clones occupy around 5% of the sample.

The germline V gene provides CDR1 MDHEN and CDR2 SYDVKM. Trimmed from V: 4 bases; trimmed from J: 5 bases; junction bases lacking a gene match: 7. Counted from cysteine to phenylalanine, this CDR3 has 16 amino acids. Only the CDR3 region is kept as DNA, spanning 48 bases read in frame from base 1. The source is an adult who received the AZD1222 COVID-19 vaccine. Sequenced material: peripheral blood, taken 28 days after the second AZD1222 dose. Recombination connected TRBV28 to TRBJ1-6; TRBD1 lines up with 8 middle nucleotides. The CDR3 corresponds to CASSSAGDRHNSPLHF. The DNA sequence is given as TGTGCCAGCAGTTCCGCCGGGGACAGGCATAATTCACCCCTCCACTTT.